This T cell receptor (beta chain) came from a study of blood T cell repertoires in COVID-19. Authors' analysis steps: Estimation of nucleated cell counts relied on the amplification of reference gene primers. Sequenced by immunoSEQ multiplex PCR; TCRdb stores in-frame clones only, minus some. V and J calls and clone size are given by that table; D and trimming were obtained from the DNA. Of about 46,000 clones in the sample, around 87% were seen once. Participants came from 20 to 25 US areas, aged about 18 to 90 years. Cohorts were determined from participant-reported clinical history. Recovered status in Cohort 3 required two negative PCRs, clearance, or symptom resolution. Sequenced: PBMCs or T cells enriched from blood (not recorded which). This receptor was identified in a woman aged 45 to 65 who had recovered from COVID-19.

CDR3 loop: CASSGGLPGGGETQYF. CDR3 DNA: TGTGCCAGCAGCGGAGGCTTGCCAGGGGGAGGAGAGACCCAGTACTTC. The gene calls are TRBV7-2 and TRBJ2-5; a weak D match, TRBD1 (7 bases). CDR1 and CDR2 (germline): SGHTA, FQGNSA. This CDR3 spans 16 amino acids. V was cut by 5 bases and J by 4 bases, with 20 bases left in between.